The present entry profiles one TCR beta chain with its context. The entry originates in a study of blood T cell repertoires in COVID-19. Across the whole study: The origin of the acute and convalescent COVID-19 samples was the United States, Italy and Spain. Nucleic acid was either cDNA or gDNA, and it came from T cells, B-cell-depleted T cells, or PBMCs.

Trimming stripped 5 bases from V and 1 base from J, with 9 bases between. The CDR3 is 13 amino acids. Germline loops: CDR1 MNHNY, CDR2 SVGAGI (reference sequence). TCRdb's copy holds only in-frame clones and misses some; the assay was immunoSEQ multiplex PCR. The sample consists of over 25,000 clones, around 91% of them appearing once. V usage is TRBV6-6 and J usage is TRBJ2-7; a weak D match, TRBD1 (6 bases). The origin of this receptor is a woman aged 55-75 years with active COVID-19. Sequencing was carried out using peripheral blood. The CDR3 bases are TGTGCCAGCAGTGGACAGACTTCCTACGAGCAGTACTTC. It yields the protein CASSGQTSYEQYF.